This passage covers 25 T cell receptor beta chains from one sample sequenced in a study of T-cell memory formation after mild COVID-19. TCRdb called the 5' RACE reads again in MiXCR, with one record for every CDR3 protein. The table lists some 250,000 distinct CDR3 sequences, roughly 18% of them singletons. What was sequenced was PBMCs or a T cell subset sorted from them (not recorded which). These TCRs come from a young man who had mild COVID-19 (a few samples of this study predate the infection). Cell type and time point are not known.

This clonotype was counted many times. This chain joins TRBV5-1 and TRBJ1-6; the D gene is possibly TRBD1 (6 bases). Between the trimmed V and J ends, which lost 3 bases and 0 bases, there was a span of 13 bases. Looked up from germline, CDR1 is SGHRS and CDR2 is YFSETQ. This CDR3 is built from 17 residues. CDR3 amino acids: CASSSQGPSSYNSPLHF. DNA of the CDR3: TGCGCCAGCAGCTCACAGGGACCCAGCTCCTATAATTCACCCCTCCACTTT.

The chain couples TRBV7-2 to TRBJ1-5; D remains ambiguous. Trimming stripped 5 bases from V and 3 bases from J, with 32 bases between. The CDR3 consists of 21 residues. Looked up from germline, CDR1 is SGHTA and CDR2 is FQGNSA. The chain's CDR3 is CASSPGVNSDARFSYNQPQHF. The CDR3 DNA follows: TGTGCCAGCAGCCCAGGAGTTAATTCCGACGCCCGTTTCTCCTACAATCAGCCCCAGCATTTT. Using reference TRBV7-2 and TRBJ1-5 for the parts outside the CDR3, the full variable domain is GAGVSQSPSNKVTEKGKDVELRCDPISGHTALYWYRQSLGQGLEFLIYFQGNSAPDKSGLPSDRFSAERTGGSVSTLTIQRTQQEDSAVYLCASSPGVNSDARFSYNQPQHFGDGTRLSIL.

This clonotype was recorded a few times. J is TRBJ2-2 and V is TRBV4-3, with TRBD1 matching 8 bases. After removal of 5 bases from V and 6 bases from J, the junction contained 8 bases not matched to a gene. The germline CDR1 and CDR2 sequences are LGHNA and YSLEER. This CDR3 region has 15 residues. CDR3 DNA sequence: TGCGCCAGCAGCTATGGACAGGGAGTGGCCGGGGAGCTGTTTTTT. It encodes CASSYGQGVAGELFF.

This clonotype was seen repeatedly, ten times or more. This chain links TRBV5-1 with TRBJ2-4; D remains unclear. CDR1 SGHRS and CDR2 YFSETQ come from the germline V gene. Trimming took 2 bases from V and 7 from J, leaving 7 bases between them. The CDR3 covers 12 residues. The CDR3 region has the DNA TGCGCCAGCAGCTTCAATGGCAACATTCAGTACTTC. It yields the protein CASSFNGNIQYF.

This chain uses TRBV2 with TRBJ1-6; a possible D gene is TRBD1 (5 bases). The CDR3 covers 13 residues. Germline CDR1 reads SNHLY; CDR2 reads FYNNEI. The V and J ends lost 6 bases and 11 bases respectively, with 14 bases between them. The CDR3 DNA follows: TGTGCCAGCAGGGGCAGGGTTCAGGCACCCCTCCACTTT. Translation: CASRGRVQAPLHF.

This clonotype was recorded a few times. The rearrangement joins TRBV6-5 to TRBJ2-5, with TRBD2 as a possible D gene (6 bases). Germline V gene lookup returns CDR1 MNHEY and CDR2 SVGAGI. CDR3 length: 14 amino acids. V lost 2 bases, J lost 5 bases, and 12 bases lay in between. The CDR3 DNA is TGTGCCAGCAGTTACGGAGGGAGACTTGAGACCCAGTACTTC. It specifies CASSYGGRLETQYF.

The gene calls are TRBV3-1 and TRBJ2-5, with 8 bases that match TRBD2. The CDR3 has 16 residues. CDR1 and CDR2 (germline): LGHDT, YNNKEL (reference sequence). V trimming: 1 base; J trimming: 4 bases; junction bases outside the gene matches: 8. In nucleotides, the CDR3 is TGTGCCAGCAGCCAAGTTGCGGGACTAGGGCGAGAGACCCAGTACTTC. Amino acid sequence: CASSQVAGLGRETQYF.

The chain couples TRBV5-1 to TRBJ2-5; perhaps D is TRBD1 or TRBD2 (6 bases each). CDR3 length: 15 residues. Trimming took off 4 bases at V and 4 bases at J, with 17 bases between the two ends. Germline loops: CDR1 SGHRS, CDR2 YFSETQ. The CDR3 DNA is TGCGCCAGCAGCCGGGGGCAGGCGGAGAGAGAGACCCAGTACTTC. Translation: CASSRGQAERETQYF.

The chain carries TRBV19 and TRBJ2-1, with 10 bases matching TRBD2. Losses at the gene ends were 1 base for V and 6 bases for J; bases not matched to a gene: 6. The CDR3 has 16 amino acids. Germline V gives CDR1 LNHDA, CDR2 SQIVND (reference sequence). Here the CDR3 reads CASSIAPSGGRNEQFF. The CDR3, as DNA: TGTGCCAGTAGTATAGCCCCTAGCGGGGGACGCAATGAGCAGTTCTTC. Drawing the rest from reference TRBV19 and TRBJ2-1, the complete variable domain is DGGITQSPKYLFRKEGQNVTLSCEQNLNHDAMYWYRQDPGQGLRLIYYSQIVNDFQKGDIAEGYSVSREKKESFPLTVTSAQKNPTAFYLCASSIAPSGGRNEQFFGPGTRLTVL.

The rearrangement links TRBV12-3 or TRBV12-4 to TRBJ1-2, with 7 bases aligning to TRBD1. The CDR3 covers 14 residues. The J segment lost 8 bases and the V segment lost 6 bases, leaving 12 bases of the junction unmatched. The CDR3 nucleotides read TGTGCCAGCAGACCCCAGGAGACAGGGCGAGGCTACACCTTC. Residues: CASRPQETGRGYTF.

This clonotype occurred a few times. J is TRBJ2-3 and V is TRBV4-2; D ambiguous. The CDR3 contains 17 residues. V gave up 0 bases and J gave up 6 bases, with 19 bases separating them. Germline CDR1 reads LGHNA; CDR2 reads YNFKEQ. CDR3 DNA: TGTGCCAGCAGCCAAGATTCCGGGCTAACAGCAGCGGATACGCAGTATTTT. Its translation: CASSQDSGLTAADTQYF.

In nucleotides, the CDR3 is TGTGCCAGCAGTGAAAGCAACACCGGGGAGCTGTTTTTT. It yields the protein CASSESNTGELFF. The chain recombines TRBV2 with TRBJ2-2; D is unclear. CDR3 length: 13 amino acids. Germline assignment: CDR1 SNHLY and CDR2 FYNNEI. The V gene lost 2 bases and the J gene lost 2 bases, with 3 bases spanning the gap.

The chain joins TRBV5-4 to TRBJ1-6; D unresolved. V was trimmed by 0 bases and J by 4 bases, leaving 5 bases between them. Germline V gene data show CDR1 as SGHNT and CDR2 as YYREEE (reference sequence). The CDR3 has 14 amino acids. Here the CDR3 DNA reads TGTGCCAGCAGCTTGGCTCGGTATAATTCACCCCTCCACTTT. Residues: CASSLARYNSPLHF. The complete variable domain, with remaining parts taken from reference TRBV5-4 and TRBJ1-6, reads ETGVTQSPTHLIKTRGQQVTLRCSSQSGHNTVSWYQQALGQGPQFIFQYYREEENGRGNFPPRFSGLQFPNYSSELNVNALELDDSALYLCASSLARYNSPLHFGNGTRLTVT.

V is TRBV12-5 and J is TRBJ1-2; the D gene is possibly TRBD1 (5 bases). The germline V gene encodes CDR1 LGHNT and CDR2 FRNRAP. The CDR3 is 14 residues long. Trimming took 3 bases from V and 5 from J, leaving 13 bases between them. The CDR3 sequence is CASGLNVGEYGYTF. Written as DNA, the CDR3 is TGTGCTAGTGGTTTAAACGTGGGGGAATATGGCTACACCTTC. Combining the CDR3 with reference TRBV12-5 and TRBJ1-2 gives the whole variable domain DARVTQTPRHKVTEMGQEVTMRCQPILGHNTVFWYRQTMMQGLELLAYFRNRAPLDDSGMPKDRFSAEMPDATLATLKIQPSEPRDSAVYFCASGLNVGEYGYTFGSGTRLTVV.

This chain connects TRBV9 to TRBJ2-3; D is unclear. The germline V gene encodes CDR1 SGDLS and CDR2 YYNGEE. CDR3 length: 13 amino acids. The V and J ends lost 0 bases and 4 bases respectively, with 6 bases between them. The CDR3 sequence: CASSVGWSDTQYF. DNA for the CDR3: TGTGCCAGCAGCGTAGGGTGGTCAGATACGCAGTATTTT.

This clonotype was picked up a small number of times. This chain links TRBV28 with TRBJ2-7, with 7 bases matching TRBD1. The CDR3 contains 14 residues. V lost 5 bases to trimming and J lost 1 base; unmatched junction nucleotides: 5. Germline V gives CDR1 MDHEN, CDR2 SYDVKM. CDR3 DNA sequence: TGTGCCAGCAGTCTCCTGACAGGGTCCTACGAGCAGTACGTC. Its protein is CASSLLTGSYEQYV.

This sequence joins TRBV6-5 and TRBJ1-1, with D possibly matching TRBD1 (5 bases). V was clipped by 2 bases and J by 4 bases, with 11 bases between them. This CDR3 comprises 14 residues. Per germline, CDR1 MNHEY and CDR2 SVGAGI. CDR3 DNA: TGTGCCAGCAGTTACACAAGACAGATCACTGAAGCTTTCTTT. This sequence encodes CASSYTRQITEAFF.

This clonotype was seen ten or more times. The CDR3 is CASILDSYNEQFF. DNA of the CDR3: TGTGCCAGCATCTTGGACAGTTACAATGAGCAGTTCTTC. This chain connects TRBV7-9 to TRBJ2-1; possible D gene TRBD1, 6 bases. The germline CDR1 and CDR2 sequences are SEHNR and FQNEAQ (reference sequence). The CDR3 length is 13 residues. Trimming took 7 bases from V and 4 from J, leaving 11 bases between them.

This chain connects TRBV18 to TRBJ2-2; D not certain. Germline V gene data show CDR1 as KGHSH and CDR2 as LQKENI. This CDR3 is built from 11 residues. V shed 4 bases and J shed 8 bases, with 5 bases lying between them. This CDR3 is CASSLWGELFF. CDR3 DNA: TGTGCCAGCTCACTCTGGGGGGAGCTGTTTTTT.

The rearrangement links TRBV4-3 to TRBJ1-2, with D possibly being TRBD1 (5 bases). Germline V gene lookup returns CDR1 LGHNA and CDR2 YSLEER. Between the trimmed V and J ends, which lost 4 bases and 7 bases, there was a span of 25 bases. CDR3 length equals 17 residues. CDR3 nucleotides: TGCGCCAGCAGCCGCAGAAGCCAATCAGGGTCTACTGGTGGCTACACCTTC. Protein product: CASSRRSQSGSTGGYTF.

This clonotype came up a few times. The chain joins TRBV7-9 to TRBJ1-1; D may be TRBD1 (6 bases). Germline V gene data show CDR1 as SEHNR and CDR2 as FQNEAQ (reference sequence). Trimming removed 3 bases from V and 5 bases from J, with 13 bases in between. This CDR3 is 14 amino acids long. CDR3 DNA: TGTGCCAGCAGCTTTGCACAGGGCGGTACTGAAGCTTTCTTT. It encodes CASSFAQGGTEAFF. The whole variable domain, filled in from reference TRBV7-9 and TRBJ1-1, reads DTGVSQNPRHKITKRGQNVTFRCDPISEHNRLYWYRQTLGQGPEFLTYFQNEAQLEKSRLLSDRFSAERPKGSFSTLEIQRTEQGDSAMYLCASSFAQGGTEAFFGQGTRLTVV.

This clonotype was counted between two and nine times. The chain has TRBV18 and TRBJ2-3; D gene ambiguous. Germline V gene lookup returns CDR1 KGHSH and CDR2 LQKENI. Trimming removed 0 bases at V and 6 bases at J, with 7 bases between. This CDR3 contains 13 residues. This chain's CDR3 is CASSPPSVDTQYF. CDR3 DNA: TGTGCCAGCTCACCACCCTCCGTTGATACGCAGTATTTT.

This clonotype was found a few times. The V gene is TRBV11-2, the J gene TRBJ2-7; 7 nucleotides line up with TRBD1. This CDR3 region has 15 residues. Trimming removed 3 bases from V and 7 bases from J; junction bases left unmatched: 12. Per germline, CDR1 SGHAT and CDR2 FQNNGV. The CDR3 loop is CASSFIRGRLREQYF. The DNA for the CDR3 is TGTGCCAGCAGCTTTATAAGGGGGCGGCTTAGGGAGCAGTACTTC.

This clonotype was seen a few times. The chain recombines TRBV5-1 with TRBJ2-1; TRBD2 matches at 9 bases. V lost 3 bases, J lost 14 bases, and 9 bases stayed unmatched. CDR3 length: 13 amino acids. Looked up from germline, CDR1 is SGHRS and CDR2 is YFSETQ. The CDR3 protein is CASSSGQRGGEFF. The DNA of the CDR3 is TGCGCCAGCAGCTCAGGCCAGCGCGGGGGGGAGTTCTTC.

This clonotype has a handful of counts. The V and J genes are TRBV28 and TRBJ1-5; 7 nucleotides line up with TRBD1. Per the germline V gene, CDR1 is MDHEN and CDR2 is SYDVKM. V gave up 7 bases and J gave up 0 bases; unmatched junction bases: 6. There are 15 residues in the CDR3. Here the CDR3 reads CASTGTAHSNQPQHF. In nucleotides, the CDR3 is TGTGCCAGCACTGGGACAGCCCATAGCAATCAGCCCCAGCATTTT.